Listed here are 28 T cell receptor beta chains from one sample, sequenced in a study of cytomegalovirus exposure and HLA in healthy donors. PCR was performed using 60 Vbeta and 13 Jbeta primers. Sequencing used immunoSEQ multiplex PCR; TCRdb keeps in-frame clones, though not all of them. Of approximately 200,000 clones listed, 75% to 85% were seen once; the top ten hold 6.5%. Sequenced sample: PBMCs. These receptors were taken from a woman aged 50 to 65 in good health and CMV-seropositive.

CDR3 DNA: TGTGCCAGCAGTTTACAGGGGGCACAGAACACTGAAGCTTTCTTT. Translation: CASSLQGAQNTEAFF. V gene TRBV27 combines with J gene TRBJ1-1, with 8 bases that match TRBD1. This CDR3 is 15 amino acids long. V trimming: 2 bases; J trimming: 1 base; junction bases outside the gene matches: 3. Germline-derived CDR1 and CDR2 are MNHEY and SMNVEV (reference sequence).

CDR3 sequence (DNA): TGCGCCAGCAGCCAAGAGGGGACAGGGGACTACGAGCAGTACTTC. It translates to CASSQEGTGDYEQYF. The chain is built from TRBV4-3 and TRBJ2-7; the match to TRBD1 covers 10 bases. V shed 0 bases and J 3 bases; nucleotides not matched to a gene: 2. Germline CDR1 reads LGHNA; CDR2 reads YSLEER. CDR3 length: 15 residues.

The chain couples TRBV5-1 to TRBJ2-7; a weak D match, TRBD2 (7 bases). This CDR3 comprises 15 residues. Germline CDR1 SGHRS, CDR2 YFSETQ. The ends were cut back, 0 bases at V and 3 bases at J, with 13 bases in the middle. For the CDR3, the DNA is TGCGCCAGCAGCTTGGCACAGGGAGGGGTCTACGAGCAGTACTTC. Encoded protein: CASSLAQGGVYEQYF.

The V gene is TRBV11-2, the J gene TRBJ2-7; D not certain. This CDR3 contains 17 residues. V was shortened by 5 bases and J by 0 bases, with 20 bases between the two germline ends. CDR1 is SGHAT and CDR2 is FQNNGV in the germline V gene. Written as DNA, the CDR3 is TGTGCCAGCAGCCCCCGTCGCAAGACAAAAGGCTCCTACGAGCAGTACTTC. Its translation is CASSPRRKTKGSYEQYF.

The CDR3: CATRRGEANTEAFF. The CDR3 coding sequence is TGCGCCACCAGACGTGGAGAGGCGAACACTGAAGCTTTCTTT. The gene calls are TRBV5-1 and TRBJ1-1, with D unclear. Deletions cut 9 bases from V and 1 base from J, with 16 bases between. CDR1 is SGHRS, CDR2 YFSETQ, per germline. This CDR3 is built from 14 residues.

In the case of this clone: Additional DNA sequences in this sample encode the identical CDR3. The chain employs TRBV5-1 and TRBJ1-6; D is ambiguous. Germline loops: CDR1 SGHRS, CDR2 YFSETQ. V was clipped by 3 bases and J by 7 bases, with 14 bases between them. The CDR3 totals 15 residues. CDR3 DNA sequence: TGCGCCAGCAGCTCCTCTGGTCTCGAGAATTCACCCCTCCACTTT. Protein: CASSSSGLENSPLHF.

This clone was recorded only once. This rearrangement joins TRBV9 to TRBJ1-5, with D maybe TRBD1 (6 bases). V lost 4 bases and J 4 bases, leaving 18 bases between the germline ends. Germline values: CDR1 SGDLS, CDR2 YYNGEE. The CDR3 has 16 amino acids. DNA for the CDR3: TGTGCCAGCAGCACCCGGACAGTACTTCGGAATCAGCCCCAGCATTTT. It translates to CASSTRTVLRNQPQHF.

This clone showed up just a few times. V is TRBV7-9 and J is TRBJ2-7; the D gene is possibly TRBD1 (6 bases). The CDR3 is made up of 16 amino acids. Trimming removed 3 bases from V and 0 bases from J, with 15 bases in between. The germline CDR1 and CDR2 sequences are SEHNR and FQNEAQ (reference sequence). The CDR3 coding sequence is TGTGCCAGCAGCTTCGGACAGCGAGACATCTCCTACGAGCAGTACTTC. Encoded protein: CASSFGQRDISYEQYF.

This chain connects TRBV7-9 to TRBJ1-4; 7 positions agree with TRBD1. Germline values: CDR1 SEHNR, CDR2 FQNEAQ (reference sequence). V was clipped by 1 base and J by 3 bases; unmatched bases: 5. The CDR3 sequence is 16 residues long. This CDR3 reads CASSLGRTGPNEKLFF. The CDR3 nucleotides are TGTGCCAGCAGCTTAGGCCGGACAGGACCTAATGAAAAACTGTTTTTT.

CDR3 sequence (DNA): TGTGCCAGCAGTTTTAGGCGGGAAGAGACCCAGTACTTC. It codes for CASSFRREETQYF. The chain has TRBV28 and TRBJ2-5; D might be TRBD2 (5 bases). V was trimmed by 3 bases and J by 3 bases, leaving 8 bases between them. The CDR3 covers 13 residues. From germline, CDR1 is MDHEN and CDR2 SYDVKM. Based on the CDR3 plus reference TRBV28 and TRBJ2-5, the full variable domain is DVKVTQSSRYLVKRTGEKVFLECVQDMDHENMFWYRQDPGLGLRLIYFSYDVKMKEKGDIPEGYSVSREKKERFSLILESASTNQTSMYLCASSFRREETQYFGPGTRLLVL.

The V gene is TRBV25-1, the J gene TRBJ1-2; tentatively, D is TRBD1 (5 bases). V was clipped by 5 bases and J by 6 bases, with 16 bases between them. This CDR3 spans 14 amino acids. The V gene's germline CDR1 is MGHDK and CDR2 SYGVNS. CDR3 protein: CASSQHRGIDGYTF. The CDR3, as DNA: TGTGCCAGCAGTCAACATCGGGGGATCGATGGCTACACCTTC.

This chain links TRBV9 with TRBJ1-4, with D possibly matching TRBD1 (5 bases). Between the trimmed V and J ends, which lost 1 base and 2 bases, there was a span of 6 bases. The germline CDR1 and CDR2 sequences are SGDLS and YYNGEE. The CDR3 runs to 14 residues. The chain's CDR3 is CASSVRQTNEKLFF. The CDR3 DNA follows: TGTGCCAGCAGCGTACGACAGACTAATGAAAAACTGTTTTTT.

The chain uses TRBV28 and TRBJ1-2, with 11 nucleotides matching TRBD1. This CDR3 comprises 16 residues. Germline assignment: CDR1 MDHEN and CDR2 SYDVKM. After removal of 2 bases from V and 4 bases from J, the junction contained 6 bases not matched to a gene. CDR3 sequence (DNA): TGTGCCAGCAGTTTACCCGGGACAGGGGGACCCTATGGCTACACCTTC. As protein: CASSLPGTGGPYGYTF.

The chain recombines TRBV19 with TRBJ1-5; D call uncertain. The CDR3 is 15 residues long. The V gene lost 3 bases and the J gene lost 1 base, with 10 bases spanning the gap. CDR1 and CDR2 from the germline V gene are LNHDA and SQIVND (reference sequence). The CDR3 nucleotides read TGTGCCAGTAGTATGGGCAGTGAGAGCAATCAGCCCCAGCATTTT. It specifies CASSMGSESNQPQHF.

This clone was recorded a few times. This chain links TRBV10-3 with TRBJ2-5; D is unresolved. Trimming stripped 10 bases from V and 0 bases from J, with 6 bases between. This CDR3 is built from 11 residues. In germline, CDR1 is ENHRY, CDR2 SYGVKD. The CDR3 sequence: CATLDQETQYF. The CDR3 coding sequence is TGTGCCACCTTAGACCAAGAGACCCAGTACTTC.

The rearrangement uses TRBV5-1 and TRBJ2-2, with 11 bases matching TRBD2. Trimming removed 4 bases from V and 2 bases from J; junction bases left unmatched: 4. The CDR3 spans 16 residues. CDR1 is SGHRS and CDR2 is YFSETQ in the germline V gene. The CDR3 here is CASSGGLAVNTGELFF. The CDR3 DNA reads TGCGCCAGCAGCGGGGGACTAGCGGTAAACACCGGGGAGCTGTTTTTT.

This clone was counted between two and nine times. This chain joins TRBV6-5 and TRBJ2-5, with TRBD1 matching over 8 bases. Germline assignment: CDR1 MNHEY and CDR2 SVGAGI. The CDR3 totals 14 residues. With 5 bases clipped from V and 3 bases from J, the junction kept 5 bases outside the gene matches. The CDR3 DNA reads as TGTGCCAGCAGTCCAGCACAGGGGGAAGAGACCCAGTACTTC. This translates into CASSPAQGEETQYF.

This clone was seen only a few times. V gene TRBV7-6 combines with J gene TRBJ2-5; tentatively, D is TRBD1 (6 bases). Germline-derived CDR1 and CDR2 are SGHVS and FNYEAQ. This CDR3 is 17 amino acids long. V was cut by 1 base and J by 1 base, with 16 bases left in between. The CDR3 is CASSLGPIGGRQETQYF. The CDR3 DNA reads TGTGCCAGCAGCTTAGGCCCCATTGGGGGCCGCCAAGAGACCCAGTACTTC. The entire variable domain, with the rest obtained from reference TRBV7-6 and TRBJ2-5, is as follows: GAGVSQSPRYKVTKRGQDVALRCDPISGHVSLYWYRQALGQGPEFLTYFNYEAQQDKSGLPNDRFSAERPEGSISTLTIQRTEQRDSAMYRCASSLGPIGGRQETQYFGPGTRLLVL.

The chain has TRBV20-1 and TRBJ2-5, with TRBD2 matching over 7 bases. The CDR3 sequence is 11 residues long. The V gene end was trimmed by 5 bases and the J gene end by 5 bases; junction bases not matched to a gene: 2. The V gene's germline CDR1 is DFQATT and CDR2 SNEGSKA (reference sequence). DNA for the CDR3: TGCAGTGCTCGGACTAGTGAGACCCAGTACTTC. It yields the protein CSARTSETQYF.

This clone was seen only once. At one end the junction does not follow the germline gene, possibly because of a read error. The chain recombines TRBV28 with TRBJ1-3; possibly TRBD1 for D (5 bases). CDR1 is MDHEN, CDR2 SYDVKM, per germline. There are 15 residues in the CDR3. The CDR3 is CASSLWQGGGNAIYF. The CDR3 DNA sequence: TGTGCCAGCAGTTTGTGGCAGGGTGGTGGAAACGCCATATATTTT. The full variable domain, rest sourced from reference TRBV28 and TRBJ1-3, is DVKVTQSSRYLVKRTGEKVFLECVQDMDHENMFWYRQDPGLGLRLIYFSYDVKMKEKGDIPEGYSVSREKKERFSLILESASTNQTSMYLCASSLWQGGGNAIYFGEGSWLTVV.

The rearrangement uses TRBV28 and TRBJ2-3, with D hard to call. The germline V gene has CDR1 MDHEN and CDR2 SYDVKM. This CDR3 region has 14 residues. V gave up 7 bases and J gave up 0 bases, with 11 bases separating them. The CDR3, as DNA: TGTGCCAGCATCCAAACTGCTAGCACAGATACGCAGTATTTT. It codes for CASIQTASTDTQYF.

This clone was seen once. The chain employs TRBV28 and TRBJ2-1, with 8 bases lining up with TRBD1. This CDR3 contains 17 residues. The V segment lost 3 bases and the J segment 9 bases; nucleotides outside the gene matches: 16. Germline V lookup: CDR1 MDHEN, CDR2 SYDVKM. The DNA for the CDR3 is TGTGCCAGCAGTTTTTTAGGTGGTCAGGGGGCCTTCGGTGAGCAGTTCTTC. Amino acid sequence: CASSFLGGQGAFGEQFF.

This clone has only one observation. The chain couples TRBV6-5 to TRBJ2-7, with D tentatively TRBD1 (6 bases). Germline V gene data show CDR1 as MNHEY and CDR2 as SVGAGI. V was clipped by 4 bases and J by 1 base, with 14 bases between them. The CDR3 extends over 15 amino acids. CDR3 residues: CASSLGTGNSYEQYF. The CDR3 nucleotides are TGTGCCAGCAGTTTGGGAACAGGGAATTCCTACGAGCAGTACTTC.

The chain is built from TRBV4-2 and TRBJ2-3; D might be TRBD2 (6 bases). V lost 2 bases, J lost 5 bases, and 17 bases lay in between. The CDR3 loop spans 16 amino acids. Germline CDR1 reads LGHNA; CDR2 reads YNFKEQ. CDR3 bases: TGTGCCAGCAGCCAAACGACTAGTGGTTTTAGAGATACGCAGTATTTT. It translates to CASSQTTSGFRDTQYF.

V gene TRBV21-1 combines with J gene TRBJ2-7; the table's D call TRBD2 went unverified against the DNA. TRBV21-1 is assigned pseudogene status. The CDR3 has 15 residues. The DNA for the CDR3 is TGTGCCAGCAGCAAAATCCTTGTCGGTTTTTACGAGCAGTACTTC. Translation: CASSKILVGFYEQYF.

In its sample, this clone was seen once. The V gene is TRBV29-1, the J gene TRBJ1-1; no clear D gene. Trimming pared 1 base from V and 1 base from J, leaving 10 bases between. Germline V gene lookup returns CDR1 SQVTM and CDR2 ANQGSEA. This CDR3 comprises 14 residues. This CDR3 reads CSVEGVTANTEAFF. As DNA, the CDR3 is TGCAGCGTTGAAGGAGTAACAGCGAACACTGAAGCTTTCTTT.

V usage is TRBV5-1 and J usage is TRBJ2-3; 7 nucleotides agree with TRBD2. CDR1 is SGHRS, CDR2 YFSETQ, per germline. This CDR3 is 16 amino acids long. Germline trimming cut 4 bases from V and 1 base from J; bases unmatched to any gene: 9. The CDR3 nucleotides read TGCGCCAGCAGCATCAGCGGGACCTATGGCACAGATACGCAGTATTTT. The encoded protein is CASSISGTYGTDTQYF.

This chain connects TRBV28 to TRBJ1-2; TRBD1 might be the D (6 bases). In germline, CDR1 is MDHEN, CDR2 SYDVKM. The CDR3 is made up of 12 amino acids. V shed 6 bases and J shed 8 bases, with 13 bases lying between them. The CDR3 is CASSFDRWGYTF. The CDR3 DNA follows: TGTGCCAGCAGCTTCGACAGGTGGGGCTACACCTTC.